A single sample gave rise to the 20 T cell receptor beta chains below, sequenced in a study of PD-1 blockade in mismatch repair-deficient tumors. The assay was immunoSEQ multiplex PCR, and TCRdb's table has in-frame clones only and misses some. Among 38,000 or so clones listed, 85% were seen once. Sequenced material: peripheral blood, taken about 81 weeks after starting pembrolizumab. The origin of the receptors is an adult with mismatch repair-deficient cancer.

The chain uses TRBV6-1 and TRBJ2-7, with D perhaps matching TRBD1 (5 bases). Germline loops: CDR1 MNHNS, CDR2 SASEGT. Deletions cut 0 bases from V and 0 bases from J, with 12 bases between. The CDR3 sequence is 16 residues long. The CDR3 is CASSEAFSGSSYEQYF. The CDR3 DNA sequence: TGTGCCAGCAGTGAAGCGTTTTCAGGGTCCTCCTACGAGCAGTACTTC.

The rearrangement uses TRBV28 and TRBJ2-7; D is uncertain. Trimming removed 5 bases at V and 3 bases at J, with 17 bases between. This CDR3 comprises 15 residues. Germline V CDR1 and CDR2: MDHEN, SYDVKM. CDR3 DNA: TGTGCCAGCAGTGCCGTCCGGGCAGATCGCTACGAGCAGTACTTC. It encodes CASSAVRADRYEQYF.

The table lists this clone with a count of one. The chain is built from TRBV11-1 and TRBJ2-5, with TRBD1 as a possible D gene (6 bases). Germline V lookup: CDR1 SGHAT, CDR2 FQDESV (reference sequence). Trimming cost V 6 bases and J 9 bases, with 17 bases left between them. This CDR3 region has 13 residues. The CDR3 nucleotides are TGTGCCAGCAGTCAGGGGCCGGATCAGCCCCAGTACTTC. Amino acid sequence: CASSQGPDQPQYF.

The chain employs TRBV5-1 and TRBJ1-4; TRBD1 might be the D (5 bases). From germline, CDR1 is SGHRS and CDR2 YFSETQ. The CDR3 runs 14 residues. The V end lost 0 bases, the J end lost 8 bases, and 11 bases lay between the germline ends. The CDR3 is CASSLALGEEKLFF. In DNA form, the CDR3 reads TGCGCCAGCAGCTTGGCCTTGGGGGAGGAAAAACTGTTTTTT.

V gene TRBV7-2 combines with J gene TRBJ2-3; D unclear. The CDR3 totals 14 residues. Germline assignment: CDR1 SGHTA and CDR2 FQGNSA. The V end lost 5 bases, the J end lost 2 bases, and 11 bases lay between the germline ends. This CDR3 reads CASSINQVTDTQYF. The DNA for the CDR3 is TGTGCCAGCAGCATAAACCAGGTCACAGATACGCAGTATTTT.

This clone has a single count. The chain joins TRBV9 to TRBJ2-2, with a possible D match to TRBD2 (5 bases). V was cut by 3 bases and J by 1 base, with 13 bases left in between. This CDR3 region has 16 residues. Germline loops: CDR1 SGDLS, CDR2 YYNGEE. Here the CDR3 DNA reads TGTGCCAGCAGCGCCCGGAGCGGCAGGAACACCGGGGAGCTGTTTTTT. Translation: CASSARSGRNTGELFF.

The CDR3 region has the DNA TGTGCCAGCAGCCTAGGGACTAGCGGGCCTACCGGGGAGCTGTTTTTT. The encoded protein is CASSLGTSGPTGELFF. This rearrangement joins TRBV7-9 to TRBJ2-2; 12 nucleotides match TRBD2. This CDR3 region has 16 residues. The V and J ends lost 5 bases and 5 bases, in that order; junction bases with no gene match: 6. Germline V gene data show CDR1 as SEHNR and CDR2 as FQNEAQ (reference sequence). Complete variable domain (other parts from reference TRBV7-9 and TRBJ2-2): DTGVSQNPRHKITKRGQNVTFRCDPISEHNRLYWYRQTLGQGPEFLTYFQNEAQLEKSRLLSDRFSAERPKGSFSTLEIQRTEQGDSAMYLCASSLGTSGPTGELFFGEGSRLTVL.

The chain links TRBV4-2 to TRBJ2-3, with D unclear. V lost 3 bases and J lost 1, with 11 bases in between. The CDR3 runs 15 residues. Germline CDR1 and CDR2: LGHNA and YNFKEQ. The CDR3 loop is CASSHAIEGTDTQYF. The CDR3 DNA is TGTGCCAGCAGCCACGCCATCGAGGGCACAGATACGCAGTATTTT.

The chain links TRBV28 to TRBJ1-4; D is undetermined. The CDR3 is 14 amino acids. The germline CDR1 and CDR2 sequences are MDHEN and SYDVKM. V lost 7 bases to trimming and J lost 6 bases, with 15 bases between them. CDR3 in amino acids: CASTTSKEDEKLFF. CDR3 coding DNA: TGTGCCAGCACCACATCCAAGGAGGATGAAAAACTGTTTTTT.

CDR3 loop: CASSGFTGIGEQFF. Here the CDR3 DNA reads TGTGCCAGCAGTGGTTTTACGGGGATAGGTGAGCAGTTCTTC. This chain joins TRBV2 and TRBJ2-1, with D perhaps matching TRBD2 (5 bases). The germline gives CDR1 SNHLY, CDR2 FYNNEI. This CDR3 is built from 14 residues. V was cut by 4 bases and J by 9 bases, with 16 bases left in between. Supplemented by reference TRBV2 and TRBJ2-1, the full variable domain reads EPEVTQTPSHQVTQMGQEVILRCVPISNHLYFYWYRQILGQKVEFLVSFYNNEISEKSEIFDDQFSVERPDGSNFTLKIRSTKLEDSAMYFCASSGFTGIGEQFFGPGTRLTVL.

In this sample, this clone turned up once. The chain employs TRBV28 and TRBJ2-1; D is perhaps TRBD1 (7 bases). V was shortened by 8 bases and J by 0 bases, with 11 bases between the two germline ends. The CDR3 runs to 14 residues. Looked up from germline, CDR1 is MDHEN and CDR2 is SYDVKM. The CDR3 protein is CASQGGSSYNEQFF. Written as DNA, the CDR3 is TGTGCCAGCCAGGGGGGAAGCTCCTACAATGAGCAGTTCTTC. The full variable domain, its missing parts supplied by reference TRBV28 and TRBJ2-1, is DVKVTQSSRYLVKRTGEKVFLECVQDMDHENMFWYRQDPGLGLRLIYFSYDVKMKEKGDIPEGYSVSREKKERFSLILESASTNQTSMYLCASQGGSSYNEQFFGPGTRLTVL.

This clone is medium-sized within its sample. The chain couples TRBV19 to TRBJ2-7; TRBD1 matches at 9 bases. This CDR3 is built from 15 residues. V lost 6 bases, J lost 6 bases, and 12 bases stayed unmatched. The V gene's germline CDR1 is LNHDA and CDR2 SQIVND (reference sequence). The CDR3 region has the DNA TGTGCCAGTAGCACTACCTCACAGGGGGCCAGCGAGCAGTACTTC. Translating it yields CASSTTSQGASEQYF.

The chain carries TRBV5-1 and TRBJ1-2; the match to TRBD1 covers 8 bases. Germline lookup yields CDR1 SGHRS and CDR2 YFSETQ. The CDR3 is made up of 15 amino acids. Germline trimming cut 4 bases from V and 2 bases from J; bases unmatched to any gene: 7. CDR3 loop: CASSPDGQGNYGYTF. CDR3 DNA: TGCGCCAGCAGCCCGGACGGACAGGGCAACTATGGCTACACCTTC.

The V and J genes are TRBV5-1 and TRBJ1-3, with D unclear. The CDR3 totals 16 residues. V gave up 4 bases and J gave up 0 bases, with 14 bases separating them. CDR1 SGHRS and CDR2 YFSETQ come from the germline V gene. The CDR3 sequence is CASSRTQVFSGNTIYF. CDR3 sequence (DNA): TGCGCCAGCAGCCGAACCCAGGTTTTCTCTGGAAACACCATATATTTT.

This chain's CDR3 is CASSRPGGEKLFF. CDR3 bases: TGTGCCAGCTCACGCCCGGGGGGTGAAAAACTGTTTTTT. The gene calls are TRBV27 and TRBJ1-4; the D gene is possibly TRBD1 (5 bases). CDR3 size: 13 residues. The V gene's germline CDR1 is MNHEY and CDR2 SMNVEV (reference sequence). V was trimmed by 8 bases and J by 7 bases, leaving 14 bases between them. The whole variable domain, remainder taken from reference TRBV27 and TRBJ1-4, is EAQVTQNPRYLITVTGKKLTVTCSQNMNHEYMSWYRQDPGLGLRQIYYSMNVEVTDKGDVPEGYKVSRKEKRNFPLILESPSPNQTSLYFCASSRPGGEKLFFGSGTQLSVL.

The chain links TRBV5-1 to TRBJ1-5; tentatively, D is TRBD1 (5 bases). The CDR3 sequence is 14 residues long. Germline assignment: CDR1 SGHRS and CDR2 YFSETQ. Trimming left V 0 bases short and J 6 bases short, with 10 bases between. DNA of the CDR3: TGCGCCAGCAGCTTGGGGGCGGGGGGTCAGCCCCAGCATTTT. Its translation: CASSLGAGGQPQHF.

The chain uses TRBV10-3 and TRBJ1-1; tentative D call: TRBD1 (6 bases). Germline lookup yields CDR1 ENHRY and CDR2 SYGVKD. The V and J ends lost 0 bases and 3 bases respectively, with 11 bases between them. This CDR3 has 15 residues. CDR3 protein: CAISESAGADTEAFF. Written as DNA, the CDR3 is TGTGCCATCAGTGAGTCAGCAGGGGCCGACACTGAAGCTTTCTTT.

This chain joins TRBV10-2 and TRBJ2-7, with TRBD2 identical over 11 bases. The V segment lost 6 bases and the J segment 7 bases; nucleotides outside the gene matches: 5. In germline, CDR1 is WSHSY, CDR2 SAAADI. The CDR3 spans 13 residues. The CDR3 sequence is CASRTSGILEQYF. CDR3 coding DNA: TGCGCCAGCAGGACTAGCGGGATCTTGGAGCAGTACTTC.

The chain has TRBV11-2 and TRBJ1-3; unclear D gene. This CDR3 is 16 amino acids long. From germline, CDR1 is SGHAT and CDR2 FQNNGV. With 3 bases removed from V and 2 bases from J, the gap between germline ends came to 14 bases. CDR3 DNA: TGTGCCAGCAGCTTGGGCGTGTCTGTAACTGGAAACACCATATATTTT. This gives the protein CASSLGVSVTGNTIYF.

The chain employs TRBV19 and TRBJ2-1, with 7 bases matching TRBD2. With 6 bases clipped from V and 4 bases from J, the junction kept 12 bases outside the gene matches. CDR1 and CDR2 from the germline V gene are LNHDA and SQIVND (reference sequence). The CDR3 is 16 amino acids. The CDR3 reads CASSPSGGRVYNEQFF. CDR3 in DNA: TGTGCCAGTAGCCCTAGCGGCGGGAGAGTGTACAATGAGCAGTTCTTC.